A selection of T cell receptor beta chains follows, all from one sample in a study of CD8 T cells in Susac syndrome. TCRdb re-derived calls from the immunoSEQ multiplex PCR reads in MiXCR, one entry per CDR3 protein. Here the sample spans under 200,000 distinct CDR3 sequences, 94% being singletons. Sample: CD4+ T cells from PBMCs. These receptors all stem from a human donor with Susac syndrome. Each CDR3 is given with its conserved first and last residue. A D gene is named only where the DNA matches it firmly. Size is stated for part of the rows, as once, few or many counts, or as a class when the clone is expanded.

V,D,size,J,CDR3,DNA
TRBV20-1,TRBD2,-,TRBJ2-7,CSARGLAGNEQYF,TGCAGTGCTAGAGGACTAGCTGGAAACGAGCAGTACTTC
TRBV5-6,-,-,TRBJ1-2,CASSLRQQHNYGYTF,TGTGCCAGCAGCTTGAGACAGCAGCATAACTATGGCTACACCTTC
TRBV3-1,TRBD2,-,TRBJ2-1,CASSQDRETSIYEQFF,TGTGCCAGCAGCCAAGATCGAGAGACTAGCATCTATGAGCAGTTCTTC
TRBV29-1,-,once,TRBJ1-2,CSGIYNYGYTF,TGCAGCGGTATCTATAACTATGGCTACACCTTC
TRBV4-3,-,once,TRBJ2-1,CASSHARGGRNEQFF,TGCGCCAGCAGCCACGCCAGGGGGGGAAGGAATGAGCAGTTCTTC
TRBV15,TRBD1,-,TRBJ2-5,CATSNRDRGLGETQYF,TGTGCCACCAGCAACCGGGACAGGGGTCTCGGGGAGACCCAGTACTTC
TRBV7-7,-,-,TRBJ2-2,CASSPGTPNTGELFF,TGTGCTAGCAGCCCCGGGACACCTAACACCGGGGAGCTGTTTTTT
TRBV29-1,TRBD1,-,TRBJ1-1,CSVEGQGWITEAFF,TGCAGCGTTGAAGGACAGGGGTGGATCACTGAAGCTTTCTTT
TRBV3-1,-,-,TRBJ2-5,CASSRLAEKTQYF,TGTGCCAGCAGCCGTCTCGCCGAAAAGACCCAGTACTTC
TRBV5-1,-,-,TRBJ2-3,CASGPGDGREDTQYF,TGCGCCAGCGGTCCCGGGGACGGACGCGAAGATACGCAGTATTTT
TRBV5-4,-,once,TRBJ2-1,CASSLVGGGEQFF,TGTGCCAGCAGCTTGGTGGGTGGCGGTGAGCAGTTCTTC
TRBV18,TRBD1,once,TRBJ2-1,CASSRQTGVAYNEQFF,TGTGCCAGCTCACGACAGACAGGGGTCGCCTACAATGAGCAGTTCTTC
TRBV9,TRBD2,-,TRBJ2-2,CASSVASGESGELFF,TGTGCCAGCAGCGTAGCTAGCGGGGAATCCGGGGAGCTGTTTTTT
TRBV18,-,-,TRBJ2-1,CASSPGPSIKVQFF,TGTGCCAGCTCACCCGGTCCCTCCATCAAGGTACAGTTCTTC
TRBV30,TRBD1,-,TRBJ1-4,CAWSTGLQDEKLFF,TGTGCCTGGTCGACAGGGTTACAGGATGAAAAACTGTTTTTT
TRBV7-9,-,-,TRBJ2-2,CASSSATGELFF,TGTGCCAGCAGTTCGGCCACCGGGGAGCTGTTTTTT
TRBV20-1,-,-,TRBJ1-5,CSASGWVGDRYQPQHF,TGCAGTGCTAGTGGGTGGGTTGGGGACCGTTATCAGCCCCAGCATTTT
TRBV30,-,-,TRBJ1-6,CAIGRTLGGNSPLHF,TGTGCCATCGGCAGGACCCTAGGGGGTAATTCACCCCTCCACTTT
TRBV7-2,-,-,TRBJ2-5,CASSRPPGLETQYF,TGTGCCAGCAGCCGACCGCCGGGCCTTGAGACCCAGTACTTC
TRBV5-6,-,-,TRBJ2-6,CASSAGVSGANVLTF,TGTGCCAGCAGCGCAGGGGTCTCTGGGGCCAACGTCCTGACTTTC
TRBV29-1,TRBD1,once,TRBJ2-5,CSVLRDRVGETQYF,TGCAGCGTTCTCCGGGACAGGGTGGGGGAGACCCAGTACTTC
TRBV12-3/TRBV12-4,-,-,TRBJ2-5,CASSPQGTLQETQYF,TGTGCCAGCAGTCCCCAGGGGACACTTCAAGAGACCCAGTACTTC
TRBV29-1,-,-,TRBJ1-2,CSVRTAPANYGYTF,TGCAGCGTTAGGACAGCACCAGCTAACTATGGCTACACCTTC
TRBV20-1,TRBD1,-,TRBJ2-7,CSATQGAVGEGQYF,TGCAGTGCAACACAGGGGGCCGTAGGCGAGGGGCAGTACTTC
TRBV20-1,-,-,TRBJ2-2,CSARRPNTGELFF,TGCAGTGCTAGACGACCCAACACCGGGGAGCTGTTTTTT
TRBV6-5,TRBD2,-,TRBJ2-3,CASSYRRTSGTSTDTQYF,TGTGCCAGCAGTTACCGGAGGACTAGCGGGACTAGCACAGATACGCAGTATTTT
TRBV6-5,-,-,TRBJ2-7,CASHSRYEQYF,TGTGCCAGCCACTCAAGGTACGAGCAGTACTTC
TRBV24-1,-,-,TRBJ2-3,CATSDSTGLGTDTQYF,TGTGCCACCAGTGATTCCACAGGGTTGGGCACAGATACGCAGTATTTT
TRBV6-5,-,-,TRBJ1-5,CASTREGGNQPQHF,TGTGCCAGCACCAGGGAAGGGGGTAATCAGCCCCAGCATTTT
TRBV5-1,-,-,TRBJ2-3,CASSDRVDTQYF,TGCGCCAGCAGCGACAGAGTAGATACGCAGTATTTT
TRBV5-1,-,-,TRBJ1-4,CASSYGQSNEKLFF,TGCGCCAGCAGCTACGGACAGAGTAATGAAAAACTGTTTTTT
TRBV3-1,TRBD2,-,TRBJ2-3,CASSQWNSGGRSPDTQYF,TGTGCCAGCAGCCAATGGAATAGCGGGGGGCGTTCACCAGATACGCAGTATTTT
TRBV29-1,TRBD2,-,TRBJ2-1,CSADGRGGPYNEQFF,TGCAGCGCTGATGGGCGGGGGGGCCCCTACAATGAGCAGTTCTTC
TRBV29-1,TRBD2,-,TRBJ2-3,CSVESSGGTDTQYF,TGCAGCGTAGAGAGTAGCGGGGGCACAGATACGCAGTATTTT
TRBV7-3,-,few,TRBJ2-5,CASSFREGETQYF,TGTGCCAGCAGCTTTAGAGAGGGGGAGACCCAGTACTTC
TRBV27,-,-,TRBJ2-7,CASSFRGGGVGQYF,TGTGCCAGCAGTTTCCGCGGGGGCGGTGTTGGGCAGTACTTC
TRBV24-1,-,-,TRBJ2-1,CATSDPRVRNEQFF,TGTGCCACCAGTGACCCCCGGGTCCGCAATGAGCAGTTCTTC
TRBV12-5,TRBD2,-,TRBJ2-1,CAGGRSSYNEQFF,TGTGCTGGCGGGAGGAGCTCCTACAATGAGCAGTTCTTC
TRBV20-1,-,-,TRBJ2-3,CSALPGPSTDTQYF,TGCAGTGCTCTCCCGGGGCCTAGCACAGATACGCAGTATTTT
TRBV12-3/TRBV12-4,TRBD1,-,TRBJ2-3,CASSGDRDADTQYF,TGTGCCAGCAGTGGGGACAGGGACGCAGATACGCAGTATTTT
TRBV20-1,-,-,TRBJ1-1,CSASLGGGAEAFF,TGCAGTGCTAGTTTGGGCGGTGGGGCTGAAGCTTTCTTT
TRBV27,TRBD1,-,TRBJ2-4,CASSVPQGAGKNIQYF,TGTGCCAGCAGTGTTCCGCAGGGGGCGGGCAAAAACATTCAGTACTTC
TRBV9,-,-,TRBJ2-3,CASSVAPTSTDTQYF,TGTGCCAGCAGCGTAGCTCCTACTAGCACAGATACGCAGTATTTT
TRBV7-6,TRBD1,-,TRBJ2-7,CASSLVRTGYEQYF,TGTGCCAGCAGCTTAGTGCGGACAGGCTACGAGCAGTACTTC
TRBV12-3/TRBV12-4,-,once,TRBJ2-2,CASSALHGELFF,TGTGCCAGCAGCGCCCTTCACGGGGAGCTGTTTTTT
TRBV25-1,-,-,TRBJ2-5,CASSVPGKRQQETQYF,TGTGCCAGCAGTGTCCCCGGAAAACGACAGCAAGAGACCCAGTACTTC
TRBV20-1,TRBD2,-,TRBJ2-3,CSANQRGADTQYF,TGCAGTGCTAACCAGCGGGGGGCTGATACGCAGTATTTT
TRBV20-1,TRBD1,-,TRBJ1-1,CSASTGVNTEAFF,TGCAGTGCTTCGACAGGGGTGAACACTGAAGCTTTCTTT
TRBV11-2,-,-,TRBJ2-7,CASSSGRDEQYF,TGTGCCAGCAGCTCGGGACGCGACGAGCAGTACTTC
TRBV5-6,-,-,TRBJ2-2,CASRRLGGPGELFF,TGTGCCAGCAGACGACTAGGTGGGCCCGGGGAGCTGTTTTTT
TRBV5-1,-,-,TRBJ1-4,CASSLAKPGEKLFF,TGCGCCAGCAGCTTGGCGAAGCCTGGTGAAAAACTGTTTTTT
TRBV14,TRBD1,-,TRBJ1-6,CASSQGGQLSSPLHF,TGTGCCAGCAGCCAAGGGGGACAGTTGTCCTCACCCCTCCACTTT
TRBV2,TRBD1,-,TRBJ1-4,CASSFAGTGNEKLFF,TGTGCCAGCAGTTTTGCCGGGACAGGGAATGAAAAACTGTTTTTT
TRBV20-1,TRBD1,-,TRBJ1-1,CSARPDRVTEAFF,TGCAGTGCTAGACCCGACAGGGTCACTGAAGCTTTCTTT
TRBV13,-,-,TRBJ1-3,CASRRGFSGNTIYF,TGTGCGAGCAGACGGGGCTTCTCTGGAAACACCATATATTTT
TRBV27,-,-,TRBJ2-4,CASSPVGVSKNIQYF,TGTGCCAGCAGTCCCGTCGGGGTATCCAAAAACATTCAGTACTTC
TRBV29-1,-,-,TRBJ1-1,CSVESFPGDTEAFF,TGCAGCGTTGAGAGTTTTCCGGGGGACACTGAAGCTTTCTTT